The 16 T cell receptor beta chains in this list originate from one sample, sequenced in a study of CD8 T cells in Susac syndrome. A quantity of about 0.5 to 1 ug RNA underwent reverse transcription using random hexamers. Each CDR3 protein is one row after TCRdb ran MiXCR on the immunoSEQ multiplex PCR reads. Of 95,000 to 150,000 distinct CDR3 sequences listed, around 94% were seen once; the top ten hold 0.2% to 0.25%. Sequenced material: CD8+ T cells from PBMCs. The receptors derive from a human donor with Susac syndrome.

The CDR3 loop is CASSLERRGNKNTEAFF. CDR3 coding DNA: TGCGCCAGCAGCTTGGAAAGGCGCGGCAACAAAAACACTGAAGCTTTCTTT. The chain joins TRBV5-1 to TRBJ1-1, with D uncertain. This CDR3 region has 17 residues. Germline V gene sequence: CDR1 SGHRS, CDR2 YFSETQ. Trimming removed 0 bases from V and 2 bases from J, with 17 bases in between.

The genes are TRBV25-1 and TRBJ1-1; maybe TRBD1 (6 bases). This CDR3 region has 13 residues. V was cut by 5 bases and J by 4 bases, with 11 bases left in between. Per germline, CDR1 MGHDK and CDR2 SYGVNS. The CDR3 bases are TGTGCCAGCAGTCGAGGGGGGGTCACTGAAGCTTTCTTT. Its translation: CASSRGGVTEAFF.

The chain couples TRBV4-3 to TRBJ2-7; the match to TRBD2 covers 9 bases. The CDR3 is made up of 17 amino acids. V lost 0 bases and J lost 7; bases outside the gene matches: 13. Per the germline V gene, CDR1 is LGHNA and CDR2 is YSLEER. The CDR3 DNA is TGCGCCAGCAGCCAAGATTCTCAAGCGGGAGGAGCTGGGGAGCAGTACTTC. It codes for CASSQDSQAGGAGEQYF.

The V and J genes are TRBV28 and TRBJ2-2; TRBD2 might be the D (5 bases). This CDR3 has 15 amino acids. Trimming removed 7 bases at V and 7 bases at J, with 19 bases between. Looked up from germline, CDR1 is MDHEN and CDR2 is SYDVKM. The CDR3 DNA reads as TGTGCCAGCAACATTTTGTCCGGGGTTGGCGGGGAGCTGTTTTTT. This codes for CASNILSGVGGELFF.

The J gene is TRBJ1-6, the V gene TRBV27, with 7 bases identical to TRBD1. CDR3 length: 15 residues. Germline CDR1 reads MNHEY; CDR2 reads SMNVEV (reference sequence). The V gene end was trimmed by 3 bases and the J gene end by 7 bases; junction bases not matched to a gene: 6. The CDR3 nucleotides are TGTGCCAGCAGTTTCGGACAGGATGGGAATTCACCCCTCCACTTT. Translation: CASSFGQDGNSPLHF.

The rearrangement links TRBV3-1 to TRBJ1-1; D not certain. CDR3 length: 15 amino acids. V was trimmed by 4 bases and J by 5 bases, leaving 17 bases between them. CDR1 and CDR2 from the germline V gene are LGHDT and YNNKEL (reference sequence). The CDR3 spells CASSPPGPGGTEAFF. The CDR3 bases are TGTGCCAGCAGCCCCCCCGGACCAGGAGGGACTGAAGCTTTCTTT. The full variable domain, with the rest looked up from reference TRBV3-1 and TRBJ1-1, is DTAVSQTPKYLVTQMGNDKSIKCEQNLGHDTMYWYKQDSKKFLKIMFSYNNKELIINETVPNRFSPKSPDKAHLNLHINSLELGDSAVYFCASSPPGPGGTEAFFGQGTRLTVV.

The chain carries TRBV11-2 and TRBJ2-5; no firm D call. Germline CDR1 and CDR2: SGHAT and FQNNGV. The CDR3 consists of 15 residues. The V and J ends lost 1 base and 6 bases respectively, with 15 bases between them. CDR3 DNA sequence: TGTGCCAGCAGCTTAGGACCCAGCCCCTGGAAGACCCAGTACTTC. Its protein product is CASSLGPSPWKTQYF.

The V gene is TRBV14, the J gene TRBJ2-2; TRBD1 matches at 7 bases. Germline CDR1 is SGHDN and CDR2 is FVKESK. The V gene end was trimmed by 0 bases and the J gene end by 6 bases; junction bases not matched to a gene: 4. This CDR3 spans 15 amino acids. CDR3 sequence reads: CASSQDGTVSGELFF. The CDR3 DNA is TGTGCCAGCAGCCAAGACGGGACAGTATCCGGGGAGCTGTTTTTT.

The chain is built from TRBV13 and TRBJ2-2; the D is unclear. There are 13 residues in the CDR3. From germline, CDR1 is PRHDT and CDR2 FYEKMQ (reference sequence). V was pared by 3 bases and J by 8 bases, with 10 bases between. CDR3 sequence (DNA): TGTGCCAGCAGCTTTGAAATTCGGGGGGAGCTGTTTTTT. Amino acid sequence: CASSFEIRGELFF.

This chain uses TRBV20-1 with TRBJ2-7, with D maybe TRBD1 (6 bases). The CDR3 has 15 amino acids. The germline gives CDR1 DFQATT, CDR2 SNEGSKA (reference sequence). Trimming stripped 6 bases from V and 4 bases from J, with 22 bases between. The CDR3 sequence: CSATGTPPVRYEQYF. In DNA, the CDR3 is TGCAGTGCGACCGGGACACCCCCCGTCCGATACGAGCAGTACTTC.

The CDR3 DNA reads TGTGCCAGCAGCGAAGTCCAAGAGACCCAGTACTTC. Its translation is CASSEVQETQYF. This chain connects TRBV14 to TRBJ2-5; D remains unclear. Germline V lookup: CDR1 SGHDN, CDR2 FVKESK. The CDR3 covers 12 residues. V lost 5 bases to trimming and J lost 1 base, with 5 bases between them.

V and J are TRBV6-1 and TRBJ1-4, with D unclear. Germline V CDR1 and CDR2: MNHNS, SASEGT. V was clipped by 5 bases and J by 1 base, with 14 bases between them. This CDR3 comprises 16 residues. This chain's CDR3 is CASSSTGLETNEKLFF. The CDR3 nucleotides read TGTGCCAGCAGTAGCACGGGGTTGGAAACTAATGAAAAACTGTTTTTT.

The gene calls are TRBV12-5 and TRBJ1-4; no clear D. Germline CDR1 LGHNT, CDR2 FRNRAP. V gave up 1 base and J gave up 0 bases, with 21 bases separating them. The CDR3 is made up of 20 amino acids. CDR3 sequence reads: CASGLERSGSFVATNEKLFF. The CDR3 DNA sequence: TGTGCTAGTGGTTTGGAGCGGTCAGGCTCTTTTGTTGCAACTAATGAAAAACTGTTTTTT.

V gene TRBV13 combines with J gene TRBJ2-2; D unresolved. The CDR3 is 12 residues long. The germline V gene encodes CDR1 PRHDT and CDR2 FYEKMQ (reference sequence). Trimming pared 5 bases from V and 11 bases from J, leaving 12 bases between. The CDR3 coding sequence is TGTGCCAGCAGCGGAACATACGAAGAGCTGTTTTTT. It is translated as CASSGTYEELFF. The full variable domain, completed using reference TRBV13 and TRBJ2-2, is AAGVIQSPRHLIKEKRETATLKCYPIPRHDTVYWYQQGPGQDPQFLISFYEKMQSDKGSIPDRFSAQQFSDYHSELNMSSLELGDSALYFCASSGTYEELFFGEGSRLTVL.

The CDR3 nucleotides read TGTGCCAGCAGCCGCCGGGACAGGGAGGGAGATACGCAGTATTTT. Translated: CASSRRDREGDTQYF. V is TRBV6-5 and J is TRBJ2-3, with 9 bases matching TRBD1. After removal of 6 bases from V and 5 bases from J, the junction contained 9 bases not matched to a gene. Germline CDR1 and CDR2: MNHEY and SVGAGI. The CDR3 loop spans 15 amino acids.

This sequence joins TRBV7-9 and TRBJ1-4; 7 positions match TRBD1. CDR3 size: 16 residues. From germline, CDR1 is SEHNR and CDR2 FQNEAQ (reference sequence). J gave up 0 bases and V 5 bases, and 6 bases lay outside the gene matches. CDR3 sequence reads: CASSPRGTATNEKLFF. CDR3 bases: TGTGCCAGCAGCCCCAGGGGGACGGCAACTAATGAAAAACTGTTTTTT.